The T cell receptor (beta chain) described here comes from a study of cytotoxic CD8 clonotypes in ibrutinib-treated CLL. General observations from the study: Under therapy, public clonotypes either contracted or stayed stable, and they were uncommon. Elevated clonality accompanied ibrutinib response, with a return toward baseline values at progression.

Depths of 1 in 200,000 to 1 in 1 million T cells were the sequencing target. Produced via immunoSEQ multiplex PCR; TCRdb's table is partial and in-frame only. The sample records about 50,000 clones, roughly 54% being singletons. The sample holds a few counts of this clone. What it binds is unknown. This CDR3 has 13 residues. Germline V gene data show CDR1 as MGHRA and CDR2 as YSYEKL. V gave up 2 bases and J gave up 8 bases, with 10 bases separating them. The origin of this receptor is a human donor with chronic lymphocytic leukemia. The sequencing here drew on PBMCs, taken at disease progression, from a patient treated with ibrutinib. The gene calls are TRBV4-1 and TRBJ2-4, with D possibly matching TRBD1 (5 bases). The CDR3 sequence: CASSQWQGHIQYF. CDR3 DNA sequence: TGCGCCAGCAGCCAATGGCAGGGCCACATTCAGTACTTC.